Reported below is one TCR beta chain. This record belongs to a study of blood T cell repertoires in COVID-19. Membership in each cohort depended on participant-reported clinical history. Recovered Cohort 3 donors showed two negative PCRs, clearance, or symptom resolution. This table comes from immunoSEQ multiplex PCR, and its TCRdb copy is limited to in-frame clones, with some not included. Of a few hundred thousand clones in the sample, 70% to 90% were seen once. CDR3 length: 14 residues. Germline V lookup: CDR1 ENHRY, CDR2 SYGVKD. The V gene lost 10 bases and the J gene lost 6 bases, with 18 bases spanning the gap.

The rearrangement links TRBV10-3 to TRBJ2-2, with D possibly matching TRBD1 (5 bases). The source of this sequence is a man aged 30 to 45 who had recovered from COVID-19. The source material was PBMCs or T cells enriched from blood (not recorded which). CDR3: CATLDRTSAGELFF. The CDR3 DNA sequence: TGTGCCACCCTAGATCGGACATCGGCCGGGGAGCTGTTTTTT.